Each of the 21 T cell receptor beta chains below was sequenced from the same sample in a study of human T cells and chemical hapten exposure. Time point of the sample: pre-sensitization, week 0. This sample's treatment: therapeutic diphenylcyclopropenone sensitization with weekly scalp DPC. TCRdb passed the RACE reads through MiXCR, listing each CDR3 protein once. The profile covers under 400,000 distinct CDR3 sequences, with more than 4.5% appearing a single time and 2.5% to 3% taken by the ten largest. This sample comprised whole blood, obtained in connection with sensitization to the hapten diphenylcyclopropenone (DPC). Receptor source: a woman aged 45-65 years with alopecia areata. Some clones in this sample may be carry-over from other donors' samples.

This clonotype came up a few times. The rearrangement uses TRBV7-6 and TRBJ1-2; possibly TRBD1 for D (6 bases). The V gene lost 0 bases and the J gene lost 2 bases, with 10 bases spanning the gap. Germline-derived CDR1 and CDR2 are SGHVS and FNYEAQ. The CDR3 is made up of 15 amino acids. CDR3 sequence reads: CASSLAEGGNYGYTF. CDR3 sequence (DNA): TGTGCCAGCAGCTTAGCGGAGGGGGGGAACTATGGCTACACCTTC.

This clonotype was observed a handful of times. CDR3 coding DNA: TGCAGCGTTGCCGAAGCCACTGAAGCTTTCTTT. Translated: CSVAEATEAFF. J is TRBJ1-1 and V is TRBV29-1; D ambiguous. The germline V gene has CDR1 SQVTM and CDR2 ANQGSEA. This CDR3 spans 11 amino acids. V lost 4 bases, J lost 4 bases, and 7 bases lay in between.

Many counts were recorded for this clonotype. This chain joins TRBV28 and TRBJ2-3; the match to TRBD2 covers 9 bases. There are 16 residues in the CDR3. Germline assignment: CDR1 MDHEN and CDR2 SYDVKM. V shed 3 bases, J shed 1 base, and the junction held 5 bases outside the gene matches. The chain's CDR3 is CASSFPREGGTDTQYF. The DNA for the CDR3 is TGTGCCAGCAGTTTCCCGCGGGAGGGCGGCACAGATACGCAGTATTTT.

This clonotype was seen repeatedly, ten times or more. V and J are TRBV3-1 and TRBJ2-7; 10 bases map to TRBD2. Trimming at V came to 5 bases and at J to 7 bases, leaving 11 bases not matched to a gene. CDR1 and CDR2 (germline): LGHDT, YNNKEL (reference sequence). CDR3 length equals 15 residues. The CDR3 DNA is TGTGCCAGCAGCTTTTCTAGCGGGAGCACGGGAGAGCAGTACTTC. It specifies CASSFSSGSTGEQYF.

This clonotype has a count of ten or more. The V call is TRBV6-5, the J call TRBJ1-5; D is ambiguous. V lost 8 bases and J lost 0, with 14 bases in between. The length of the CDR3 is 15 residues. The germline CDR1 and CDR2 sequences are MNHEY and SVGAGI. The CDR3 DNA reads as TGTGCCAGCCGGCCCTGGGCGGATAGCAATCAGCCCCAGCATTTT. It translates to CASRPWADSNQPQHF.

This clonotype was picked up many times. The rearrangement joins TRBV20-1 to TRBJ2-7, with 10 bases identical to TRBD1. Germline V CDR1 and CDR2: DFQATT, SNEGSKA (reference sequence). The CDR3 spans 14 residues. V gave up 4 bases and J gave up 5 bases; unmatched junction bases: 8. In nucleotides, the CDR3 is TGCAGTGCTATTCTCCGGGACAGGGGAAACGAGCAGTACTTC. Amino acids: CSAILRDRGNEQYF.

This clonotype was counted at least ten times. The chain has TRBV4-3 and TRBJ2-3; D is perhaps TRBD1 (6 bases). The germline CDR1 and CDR2 sequences are LGHNA and YSLEER. CDR3 size: 16 residues. With 3 bases removed from V and 0 bases from J, the gap between germline ends came to 13 bases. The CDR3 sequence: CASSQTQGSSTDTQYF. DNA of the CDR3: TGCGCCAGCAGCCAGACGCAGGGGTCTAGCACAGATACGCAGTATTTT.

The sample holds many counts of this clonotype. The gene calls are TRBV20-1 and TRBJ1-2; tentatively, D is TRBD1 (5 bases). Between the trimmed V and J ends, which lost 3 bases and 8 bases, there was a span of 10 bases. Germline-derived CDR1 and CDR2 are DFQATT and SNEGSKA (reference sequence). This CDR3 is built from 11 residues. The DNA of the CDR3 is TGCAGTGCTAGGATCAGGGAGGGCTACACCTTC. This codes for CSARIREGYTF.

The chain employs TRBV7-8 and TRBJ1-6, with 8 bases fitting TRBD1. Germline CDR1 reads SGHVS; CDR2 reads FQNEAQ. The ends lost 1 base at V and 7 bases at J; junction bases unmatched: 3. The CDR3 is 15 amino acids. CDR3 residues: CASSLGGQENSPLHF. CDR3 nucleotide sequence: TGTGCCAGCAGCTTAGGGGGACAGGAAAATTCACCCCTCCACTTT.

The V call is TRBV20-1, the J call TRBJ1-6; D may be TRBD1 (5 bases). V lost 5 bases to trimming and J lost 9 bases, with 14 bases between them. Germline CDR1 and CDR2: DFQATT and SNEGSKA (reference sequence). CDR3 length: 13 amino acids. CDR3 loop: CSAPERDPSPLHF. CDR3 bases: TGCAGTGCTCCCGAAAGGGACCCTTCACCCCTCCACTTT.

This clonotype occurred many times. The CDR3 here is CASSEGRRGGNEAFF. The CDR3 coding sequence is TGTGCCAGCAGTGAAGGTCGGAGAGGGGGCAATGAAGCTTTCTTT. The V and J genes are TRBV2 and TRBJ1-1; 7 bases are a match to TRBD1. The CDR3 has 15 residues. Per germline, CDR1 SNHLY and CDR2 FYNNEI. The V segment lost 1 base and the J segment 7 bases; nucleotides outside the gene matches: 9.

This clonotype was observed a few times. The rearrangement joins TRBV6-5 to TRBJ1-5; possible D gene TRBD1, 6 bases. CDR3 length: 14 residues. Looked up from germline, CDR1 is MNHEY and CDR2 is SVGAGI. V lost 6 bases and J 4 bases, leaving 13 bases between the germline ends. CDR3 coding DNA: TGTGCCAGCAGAAAAGGGACAAGTAATCAGCCCCAGCATTTT. The encoded protein is CASRKGTSNQPQHF.

The chain links TRBV13 to TRBJ1-2; 7 bases align to TRBD1. Germline V gene sequence: CDR1 PRHDT, CDR2 FYEKMQ (reference sequence). The trim removed 10 bases at V and 5 bases at J, leaving 10 bases unmatched. The CDR3 spans 13 residues. This CDR3 is CATSRGREYGYTF. DNA for the CDR3: TGTGCCACGTCGAGGGGGCGAGAATATGGCTACACCTTC. The full variable domain, completed using reference TRBV13 and TRBJ1-2, is AAGVIQSPRHLIKEKRETATLKCYPIPRHDTVYWYQQGPGQDPQFLISFYEKMQSDKGSIPDRFSAQQFSDYHSELNMSSLELGDSALYFCATSRGREYGYTFGSGTRLTVV.

This clonotype was counted only a few times. The chain employs TRBV7-8 and TRBJ2-1, with TRBD2 identical over 13 bases. CDR3 length equals 14 residues. V was clipped by 8 bases and J by 9 bases; unmatched bases: 7. Germline V gene sequence: CDR1 SGHVS, CDR2 FQNEAQ. The CDR3 nucleotides are TGTGCCAGCGAGAGGACTAGCGGGGGCGCTGAGCAGTTCTTC. It specifies CASERTSGGAEQFF.

This clonotype was seen ten or more times. The chain combines TRBV14 with TRBJ2-1, with 7 bases identical to TRBD2. Germline V lookup: CDR1 SGHDN, CDR2 FVKESK. V gave up 4 bases and J gave up 4 bases; unmatched junction bases: 10. CDR3 length equals 16 residues. The CDR3: CASSRGNLADYNEQFF. The CDR3 DNA is TGTGCCAGCAGCCGCGGCAACCTAGCGGATTACAATGAGCAGTTCTTC.

The V and J genes are TRBV27 and TRBJ1-5; no clear D gene. The CDR3 is 12 amino acids. Germline V gene data show CDR1 as MNHEY and CDR2 as SMNVEV (reference sequence). V dropped 6 bases and J dropped 4 bases, with 7 bases sitting between them. The CDR3 spells CASSLTNQPQHF. CDR3 bases: TGTGCCAGCAGCCTTACGAATCAGCCCCAGCATTTT.

This clonotype was seen a few times. This chain connects TRBV20-1 to TRBJ2-7; 7 bases line up with TRBD1. Germline V gene sequence: CDR1 DFQATT, CDR2 SNEGSKA (reference sequence). The CDR3 has 15 residues. Trimming cost V 0 bases and J 1 base; bases outside gene matches: 6. In nucleotides, the CDR3 is TGCAGTGCTAGAGATCGAGGGACAGCTTCCTACGAGCAGTACTTC. It is translated as CSARDRGTASYEQYF.

The table lists this clonotype with many counts. The V gene is TRBV5-1, the J gene TRBJ2-7; 10 bases align to TRBD2. CDR1 and CDR2 from the germline V gene are SGHRS and YFSETQ. The length of the CDR3 is 16 residues. V lost 3 bases and J lost 6; bases outside the gene matches: 12. CDR3 in amino acids: CASSSGGSGGTSEQYF. CDR3 DNA sequence: TGCGCCAGCAGCTCGGGAGGTAGCGGGGGGACAAGCGAGCAGTACTTC.

This clonotype was seen at least ten times. This chain joins TRBV6-5 and TRBJ1-6, with 9 bases fitting TRBD1. The CDR3 is 14 residues long. V lost 8 bases, J lost 7 bases, and 6 bases stayed unmatched. Per germline, CDR1 MNHEY and CDR2 SVGAGI. The CDR3 spells CASGTGYENSPLHF. The CDR3, as DNA: TGTGCCAGCGGGACAGGGTACGAAAATTCACCCCTCCACTTT.

The genes are TRBV11-2 and TRBJ2-5, with D uncertain. Trimming shortened V by 3 bases and J by 1 base, and 6 bases separated the two germline ends. Per germline, CDR1 SGHAT and CDR2 FQNNGV. The length of the CDR3 is 13 residues. The CDR3 loop is CASSFNLQETQYF. As DNA, the CDR3 is TGTGCCAGCAGCTTCAACCTCCAAGAGACCCAGTACTTC.

V usage is TRBV10-3 and J usage is TRBJ1-1; the D is unclear. There are 14 residues in the CDR3. The V end lost 2 bases, the J end lost 3 bases, and 10 bases lay between the germline ends. CDR1 is ENHRY, CDR2 SYGVKD, per germline. CDR3 sequence reads: CAISEGGRDTEAFF. The CDR3 DNA sequence: TGTGCCATCAGTGAGGGCGGGAGGGACACTGAAGCTTTCTTT.